This TCR beta chain was captured in a study of long-term antiretroviral therapy in people with HIV. In the study overall: When the earliest samples were collected, ART was typically delayed until CD4 counts fell. Notes on the study in general: Repertoire dominance by clones expanded before ART was seen at all time points. Neither ART adherence, viral resistance nor therapy changes were documented.

Trimming left V 9 bases short and J 4 bases short, with 13 bases between. This CDR3 contains 13 residues. From germline, CDR1 is MNHNY and CDR2 SVGAGI (reference sequence). Note on this clone: Its antigen is still unknown.

The immunoSEQ assay was v3.0, run at survey level. Here immunoSEQ multiplex PCR was the method, and the copy in TCRdb shows in-frame clones only, minus some. The sample contains 20,000 to 25,000 clones, roughly 76% of which appear only once. The sample here was unsorted PBMCs, taken less than 1.8 years before starting antiretroviral therapy. This TCR came from a woman between 40 and 55 years old with HIV. The chain employs TRBV6-6 and TRBJ2-1; no definite D call. CDR3 bases: TGTGCCAGTAGCCCTATCCTATACAATGAGCAGTTCTTC. Translation gives CASSPILYNEQFF.